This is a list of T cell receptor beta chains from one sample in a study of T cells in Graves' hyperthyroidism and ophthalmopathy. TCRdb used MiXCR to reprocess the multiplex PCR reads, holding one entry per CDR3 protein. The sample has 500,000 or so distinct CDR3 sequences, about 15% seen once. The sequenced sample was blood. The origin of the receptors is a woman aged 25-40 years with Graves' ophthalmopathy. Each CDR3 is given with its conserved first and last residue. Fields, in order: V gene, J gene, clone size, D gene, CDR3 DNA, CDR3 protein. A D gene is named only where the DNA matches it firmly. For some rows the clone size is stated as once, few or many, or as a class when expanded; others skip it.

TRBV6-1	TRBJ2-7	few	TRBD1	TGTGCCTGCCGGGACAGTCTTGGCGAGCAGTACTTC	CACRDSLGEQYF
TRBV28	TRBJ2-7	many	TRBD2	TGTGCCAGCAGTTTAGGGACTAGCGTACCCTACGAGCAGTACTTC	CASSLGTSVPYEQYF
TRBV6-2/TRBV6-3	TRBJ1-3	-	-	TGTGCCAGCAGTTGGGCTGCCTCTGGAAACACCATATATTTT	CASSWAASGNTIYF
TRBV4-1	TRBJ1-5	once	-	TGCGCCAGCAGCCGAACCGGGGTGCCGCCCCAGCATTTT	CASSRTGVPPQHF
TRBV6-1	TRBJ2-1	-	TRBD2	TGTGCCAGCAGAGGGGGAGTAGCGGGAGGGTTAAATGAGCAGTTCTTC	CASRGGVAGGLNEQFF
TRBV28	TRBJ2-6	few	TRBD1	TGTGCCACCTTAAGAACGCGGACAGGGGAAGACTCTGGGGCCAACGTCCTGACTTTC	CATLRTRTGEDSGANVLTF
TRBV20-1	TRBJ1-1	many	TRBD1	TGCAGTGCTAGAGGAACAGGGGGCGTGAACACTGAAGCTTTCTTT	CSARGTGGVNTEAFF
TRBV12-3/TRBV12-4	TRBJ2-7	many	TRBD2	TGTGCCAGCAGCCCGACTAGCGGGAGTCTCCGTACCTACGAGCAGTACTTC	CASSPTSGSLRTYEQYF
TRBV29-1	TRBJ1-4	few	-	TGCAGCGTTGAAGGTTGGGGGCCTAATGAAAAACTGTTTTTT	CSVEGWGPNEKLFF
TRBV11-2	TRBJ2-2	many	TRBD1	TGTGCCAGCAGCTTAGTTGAGACAGGGGTTGCCGGGGAGCTGTTTTTT	CASSLVETGVAGELFF
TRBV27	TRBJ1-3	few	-	TGTGCCAGCAGCGGAGGGAGCACCATATATTTT	CASSGGSTIYF
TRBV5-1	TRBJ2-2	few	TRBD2	TGCGCCAGCAGCGAAAGACTAGCGGGAGACTCCGGGGAGCTGTTTTTT	CASSERLAGDSGELFF
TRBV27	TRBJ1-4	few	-	TGTGCCAGCAGTTTGGCGGAGTCAACTAATGAAAAACTGTTTTTT	CASSLAESTNEKLFF
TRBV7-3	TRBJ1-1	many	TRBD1	TGTGCCAGCAGCCCCGACAGGGCTATTATAACTGAAGCTTTCTTT	CASSPDRAIITEAFF
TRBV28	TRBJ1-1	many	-	TGTGCCAGCAGACCACAGGGCGTGACTGAAGCTTTCTTT	CASRPQGVTEAFF
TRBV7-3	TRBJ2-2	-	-	TGTGCCAGCAGCTTATCCTTAGCCGGGGAGCTGTTTTTT	CASSLSLAGELFF
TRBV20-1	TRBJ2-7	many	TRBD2	TGCAGTGCCGACCGACTAGCGGGACCCTACGAGCAGTACTTC	CSADRLAGPYEQYF
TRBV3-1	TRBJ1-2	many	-	TGTGCCAGCAGCCAAGCCGACAGAGGCTACACCTTC	CASSQADRGYTF
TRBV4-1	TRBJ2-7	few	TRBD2	TGCGCCAGCAGCCATCCGCATAGCGGGAGGGTCTACGAGCAGTACTTC	CASSHPHSGRVYEQYF
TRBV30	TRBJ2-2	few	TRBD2	TGTGCCTGGAATGAGGGAGGGATCACCGGGGAGCTGTTTTTT	CAWNEGGITGELFF
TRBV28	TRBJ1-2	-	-	TGTGCCACCCACCCCCCCCACTATGGCTACACCTTC	CATHPPHYGYTF
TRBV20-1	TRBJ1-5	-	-	TGCAGTGCTCCCTCCTCGTCCGGTGATCAGCCCCAGCATTTT	CSAPSSSGDQPQHF
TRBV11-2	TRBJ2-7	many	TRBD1	TGTGCCAGCAGCTTAGCCCCGTCCGGACAGGGGGCCTACGAGCAGTACTTC	CASSLAPSGQGAYEQYF
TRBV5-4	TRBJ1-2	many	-	TGTGCCAGCAGCGCCCGGGACGGAGGCTATGGCTACACCTTC	CASSARDGGYGYTF
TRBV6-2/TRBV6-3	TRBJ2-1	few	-	TGTGCCAGCAGTTACCTCCGGCGTAGCTCCTACAATGAGCAGTTCTTC	CASSYLRRSSYNEQFF
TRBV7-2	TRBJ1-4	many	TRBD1	TGTGCCAGCAGCCAGACAGGGGGCATGATGCGAAAACTGTTTTTT	CASSQTGGMMRKLFF
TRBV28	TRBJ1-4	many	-	TGTGCCAGCAGTCCCCCCTCAGGGGAAAATGAAAAACTGTTTTTT	CASSPPSGENEKLFF
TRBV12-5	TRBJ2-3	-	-	TGTGCTAGTGGTTTGGGAGCGGATTCTAGCACAGATACGCAGTATTTT	CASGLGADSSTDTQYF
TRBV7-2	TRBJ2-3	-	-	TGTGCCAGCAGCTTAAAATGGGGCACAGATACGCAGTATTTT	CASSLKWGTDTQYF
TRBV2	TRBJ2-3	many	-	TGTGCCAGCAGTGTAGGTAGGGGCACAGATACGCAGTATTTT	CASSVGRGTDTQYF
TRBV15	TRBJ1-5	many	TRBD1	TGTGCCACCAGCAGAGATAGGGGGACAGGGCAGCCCCAGCATTTT	CATSRDRGTGQPQHF
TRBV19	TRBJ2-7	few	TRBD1	TGTGCCAGTAGGCAACCGGGACAGGGGTCCTACGAGCAGTACTTC	CASRQPGQGSYEQYF
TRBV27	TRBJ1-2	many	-	TGTGCCAGCAGCCACCGGGGGGTGGGTAACTATGGCTACACCTTC	CASSHRGVGNYGYTF
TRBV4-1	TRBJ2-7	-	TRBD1	TGCGCCAGCAGCCAACGACAGGGGGCTAGGTGGGAGCAGTACTTC	CASSQRQGARWEQYF
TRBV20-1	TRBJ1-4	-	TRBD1	TGCAGTGCTTCCCCTACAGGGGGCAATGAAAAACTGTTTTTT	CSASPTGGNEKLFF
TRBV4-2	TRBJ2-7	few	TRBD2	TGTGCCAGCAGCCCGGATAATCCGGGACTAGAAGAAATCAACTCCTACGAGCAGTACTTC	CASSPDNPGLEEINSYEQYF
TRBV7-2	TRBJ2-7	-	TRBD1	TGTGCCAGCAGCCCTGACAGGGGGGCCTACGAGCAGTACTTC	CASSPDRGAYEQYF
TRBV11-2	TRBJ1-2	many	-	TGTGCCAGCAGCCCCCGCAGGGGTGGCTACACCTTC	CASSPRRGGYTF
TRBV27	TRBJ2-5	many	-	TGTGCCAGCAGTTTAGGGGGAACCAGAGAGACCCAGTACTTC	CASSLGGTRETQYF
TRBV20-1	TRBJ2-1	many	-	TGCAGTGCTAGAGAAGTGGTCTACAATGAGCAGTTCTTC	CSAREVVYNEQFF
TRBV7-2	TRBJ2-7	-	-	TGTGCCAGCAGTCCTCTCTGGGGTAGATCCTACGAGCAGTACTTC	CASSPLWGRSYEQYF
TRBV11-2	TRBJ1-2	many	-	TGTGCCAGCAGCTTATCTGATGGGCCTAACTATGGCTACACCTTC	CASSLSDGPNYGYTF
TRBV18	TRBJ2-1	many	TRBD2	TGTGCCAGCTCATCCCTTAGCGGGAGCAGAAACAATGAGCAGTTCTTC	CASSSLSGSRNNEQFF